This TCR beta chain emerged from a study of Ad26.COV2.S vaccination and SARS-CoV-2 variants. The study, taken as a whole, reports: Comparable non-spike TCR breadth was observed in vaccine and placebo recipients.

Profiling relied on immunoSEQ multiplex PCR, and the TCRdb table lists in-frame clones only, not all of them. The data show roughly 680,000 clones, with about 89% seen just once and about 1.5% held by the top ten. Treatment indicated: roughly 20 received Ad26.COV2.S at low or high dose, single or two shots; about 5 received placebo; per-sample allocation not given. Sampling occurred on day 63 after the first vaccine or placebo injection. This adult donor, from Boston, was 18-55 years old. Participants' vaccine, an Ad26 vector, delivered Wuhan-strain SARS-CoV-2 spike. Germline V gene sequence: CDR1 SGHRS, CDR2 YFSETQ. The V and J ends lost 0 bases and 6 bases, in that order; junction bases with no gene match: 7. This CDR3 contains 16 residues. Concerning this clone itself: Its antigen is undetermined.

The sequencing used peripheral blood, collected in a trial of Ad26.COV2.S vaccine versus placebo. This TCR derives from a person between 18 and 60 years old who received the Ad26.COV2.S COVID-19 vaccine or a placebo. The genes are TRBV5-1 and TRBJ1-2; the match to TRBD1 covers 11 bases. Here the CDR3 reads CASSLARTGGPHGYTF. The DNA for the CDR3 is TGCGCCAGCAGCTTGGCCCGGACAGGGGGCCCCCATGGCTACACCTTC.